A selection of T cell receptor beta chains follows, all from one sample in a study of CD8+CD57+ T cells in acquired aplastic anemia. MiXCR was run by TCRdb on the reads, yielding one entry per CDR3 protein. The table shows 190,000 or so distinct CDR3 sequences, with around 60% occurring only once. The specimen sequenced was sorted CD4+, CD8+, or CD8+CD57+ T cells (not recorded which) from PBMCs. All receptors come from a human donor in good health. Both conserved end residues are part of each CDR3. The order of the fields is V gene, J gene, D gene, clone size, CDR3 DNA, CDR3 protein. D genes are given only for firm matches. Clone size, where shown, is once, few, many, or a class for clones that have expanded.

TRBV19	TRBJ2-6	-	-	TGTGCCAGTAAGGACCTCGCAAAGGCCAACGTCCTGACTTTC	CASKDLAKANVLTF
TRBV4-1	TRBJ2-2	TRBD2	many	TGCGCCAGCAGCCAAGATACTAGCGTCGCCGGGGAGCTGTTTTTT	CASSQDTSVAGELFF
TRBV10-3	TRBJ1-2	TRBD1	-	TGTGCCATCAGTGAGGGGACAGGTGGTAACTATGGCTACACCTTC	CAISEGTGGNYGYTF
TRBV7-7	TRBJ2-5	-	-	TGTGCTAGCAGCTCGGTGGGACACCCTCAAGAGACCCAGTACTTC	CASSSVGHPQETQYF
TRBV4-1	TRBJ1-1	TRBD1	-	TGCGCCAGCAGTCTAGAGACAGGGGTCACTGAAGCTTTCTTT	CASSLETGVTEAFF
TRBV15	TRBJ2-7	-	-	TGTGCCACCAGCAGAGAGTTGGGCTATAGCTACGAGCAGTACTTC	CATSRELGYSYEQYF
TRBV15	TRBJ1-6	-	-	TGTGCCACCAGCAGAAGTCGAACAGTAAATAATTCACCCCTCCACTTT	CATSRSRTVNNSPLHF
TRBV5-5	TRBJ2-5	TRBD1	once	TGTGCCAGCAGCACCCCCGGGACAGAAGAGACCCAGTACTTC	CASSTPGTEETQYF
TRBV10-3	TRBJ1-2	-	-	TGTGCCATCACCCAGTGGGCAGGGAACGTTGGGGGGGCAGCTGGCTACACCTTC	CAITQWAGNVGGAAGYTF
TRBV25-1	TRBJ1-2	TRBD1	-	TGTGCCAGCAGTGAGAGGTGGGACGGGACAGGCTATGGCTACACCTTC	CASSERWDGTGYGYTF
TRBV7-3	TRBJ2-3	TRBD2	many	TGTGCCAGCAGCTCAGCGGGACTAGCAGATACGCAGTATTTT	CASSSAGLADTQYF
TRBV19	TRBJ2-5	-	-	TGTGCCAGTAGTATATCAGGTTCAGAGACCCAGTACTTC	CASSISGSETQYF
TRBV7-9	TRBJ2-2	-	many	TGTGCCAGCAGCTCGTACAGGGGGGGGAACACCGGGGAGCTGTTTTTT	CASSSYRGGNTGELFF
TRBV2	TRBJ1-4	-	-	TGTGCCAGCAGTGAAAGTTTGGTCAGGTTGGAGGCAACTAATGAAAAACTGTTTTTT	CASSESLVRLEATNEKLFF
TRBV20-1	TRBJ1-5	-	-	TGCAGTGCTAGGCAGCTTAGCAATCAGCCCCAGCATTTT	CSARQLSNQPQHF
TRBV4-2	TRBJ2-1	TRBD2	many	TGTGCCAGCAGCCAAGTGGGGACTAGCGGTGAGCAGTTCTTC	CASSQVGTSGEQFF
TRBV25-1	TRBJ1-2	-	-	TGTGCCAGCAGTTTGCTAGTTTCCTCTTATGGCTACACCTTC	CASSLLVSSYGYTF
TRBV7-8	TRBJ2-5	TRBD2	once	TGTGCCAGCAGCCCAGCGGGAGGGGAAGAGACCCAGTACTTC	CASSPAGGEETQYF
TRBV29-1	TRBJ2-7	TRBD2	-	TGCAGCGTTGGACTAGCGACCTCCTACGAGCAGTACTTC	CSVGLATSYEQYF
TRBV2	TRBJ1-1	-	-	TGTGCCAGCAGTTACGGTATTGAAGCTTTCTTT	CASSYGIEAFF
TRBV20-1	TRBJ1-2	-	-	TGCAGTGCCCCCTCTGACAGGATCCTTGGCTACACCTTC	CSAPSDRILGYTF
TRBV10-3	TRBJ1-2	-	once	TGTGCCATCAGTTCACCAGGGGATGGCTACACCTTC	CAISSPGDGYTF
TRBV19	TRBJ1-3	-	-	TGTGCCAGTAGTTGGCAGGGTGACTCTGGAAACACCATATATTTT	CASSWQGDSGNTIYF
TRBV6-1	TRBJ2-3	-	many	TGTGCCAGCACTCGAAGGAAGGGCCACCGGACAGATACGCAGTATTTT	CASTRRKGHRTDTQYF
TRBV4-2	TRBJ1-6	-	-	TGTGCCAGCAGCCAAGAAGTCGGGGGGACCAACTATAATTCACCCCTCCACTTT	CASSQEVGGTNYNSPLHF
TRBV6-5	TRBJ2-5	TRBD2	-	TGTGCCAGCAGTTCGGGACTAGCGGGAGGAGAGACCCAGTACTTC	CASSSGLAGGETQYF
TRBV19	TRBJ1-1	-	-	TGTGCCAGTACGTCGGTGGGCAGACTGAACACTGAAGCTTTCTTT	CASTSVGRLNTEAFF
TRBV25-1	TRBJ1-1	-	-	TGTGCCAGCAGTGAGCTGGGACATTTGAACACTGAAGCTTTCTTT	CASSELGHLNTEAFF
TRBV12-3/TRBV12-4	TRBJ2-3	TRBD1	-	TGTGCCAGCAGTTTATATGGCCAGGGGGGCACAGATACGCAGTATTTT	CASSLYGQGGTDTQYF
TRBV7-9	TRBJ1-1	-	-	TGTGCCATACCGAAAGGGCCCGCCAGTACTGAAGCTTTCTTT	CAIPKGPASTEAFF
TRBV25-1	TRBJ2-1	TRBD2	-	TGTGCCAGCAGTGTGGGGAGCGGGGCATACAATGAGCAGTTCTTC	CASSVGSGAYNEQFF
TRBV7-9	TRBJ2-7	-	-	TGTGCCAGCAGCCAAAGATCTAAGGAGCAGTACTTC	CASSQRSKEQYF
TRBV10-1	TRBJ2-1	-	-	TGCGCCAGCAGTGAGTCTACTGCCAATGAGCAGTTCTTC	CASSESTANEQFF
TRBV11-3	TRBJ1-2	-	many	TGTGCCAGCAGCCATCCACGGACGTATGGCTACACCTTC	CASSHPRTYGYTF
TRBV7-9	TRBJ2-6	-	few	TGTGCCAGCAGCTCAGGGGAGGGCACCGGGGCCAACGTCCTGACTTTC	CASSSGEGTGANVLTF
TRBV7-8	TRBJ2-5	-	few	TGTGCCAGCAGCCTTCAGCGGCTACAAGAGACCCAGTACTTC	CASSLQRLQETQYF
TRBV7-8	TRBJ2-7	-	few	TGTGCCAGCAGCTACGGGACTCCCTACGAGCAGTACTTC	CASSYGTPYEQYF
TRBV7-3	TRBJ2-1	TRBD2	-	TGTGCCAGCAGGCCTGCAGCGGGGGGCTACAATGAGCAGTTCTTC	CASRPAAGGYNEQFF
TRBV19	TRBJ1-1	-	many	TGTGCCAGTAGCGGGAACACTGAAGCTTTCTTT	CASSGNTEAFF
TRBV2	TRBJ1-5	-	-	TGTGCCAGCAGTGGTGGGGTTGGTCAGCCCCAGCATTTT	CASSGGVGQPQHF
TRBV4-3	TRBJ1-1	-	few	TGCGCCAGCAGCCAAGATTTTGGGGCAGGGTTAATCTTGGGGGACACTGAAGCTTTCTTT	CASSQDFGAGLILGDTEAFF
TRBV4-1	TRBJ2-7	TRBD2	-	TGTGCCAGCAGCCTCGGCGCGGGGGTCACCTACGAGCAGTACTTC	CASSLGAGVTYEQYF
TRBV7-9	TRBJ1-5	-	-	TGTGCCAGCAGCTCCTCGACGCGGGGGGAAGTCTACGAGCATTTT	CASSSSTRGEVYEHF
TRBV7-8	TRBJ2-7	-	few	TGTGCCAGCAGCTTAGGATCGGTCTACGAGCAGTACTTC	CASSLGSVYEQYF
TRBV7-3	TRBJ2-2	TRBD2	-	TGTGCCAGCAGCTCGGGCGGGAGAAACACCGGGGAGCTGTTTTTT	CASSSGGRNTGELFF
TRBV20-1	TRBJ2-7	-	few	TGCAGTGCTACCCGGGGAGGGGGCGCGTCCGAGCAGTACTTC	CSATRGGGASEQYF
TRBV4-1	TRBJ2-7	-	once	TGCGCCAGCAGCTATAGAACGGGCTCATCCTACGAGCAGTACTTC	CASSYRTGSSYEQYF
TRBV15	TRBJ1-1	-	few	TGTGCCACCAGTCGACCAATCCGGACAGATGCGAACACTGAAGCTTTCTTT	CATSRPIRTDANTEAFF
TRBV7-3	TRBJ2-5	-	few	TGTGCCAGCAGCGGGGATAACGAAGAGACCCAGTACTTC	CASSGDNEETQYF
TRBV24-1	TRBJ1-5	-	-	TGTGCCACCAGTGACAAGACAGGATATAGCAATCAGCCCCAGCATTTT	CATSDKTGYSNQPQHF
TRBV12-3/TRBV12-4	TRBJ2-3	TRBD2	-	TGTGCCAGTCGTCGGACTAGCGGGAGGCCAGATACGCAGTATTTT	CASRRTSGRPDTQYF
TRBV20-1	TRBJ1-1	-	-	TGCAGTGCTAGAGAGCGGGTTGCTGAAGCTTTCTTT	CSARERVAEAFF